Presented here are 8 T cell receptor beta chains from one specimen sequenced in a study of blood T cell repertoires in COVID-19. Clones were sequenced by immunoSEQ multiplex PCR, and TCRdb holds only the in-frame ones, with some missing. The sample gives some 110,000 clones, roughly 84% of which show up once; around 4.2% is in the top ten. The sequenced material came from PBMCs or T cells enriched from blood (not recorded which). The receptors were gathered from a woman aged 30 to 39 who had recovered from COVID-19.

The V call is TRBV7-2, the J call TRBJ1-6, with 9 bases that match TRBD1. V gave up 5 bases and J gave up 5 bases; unmatched junction bases: 13. Germline CDR1 is SGHTA and CDR2 is FQGNSA. CDR3 length equals 18 residues. The CDR3 DNA follows: TGTGCCAGCAGCCCAGCCCGGGACAGGGTTCGAAATAATTCACCCCTCCACTTT. It encodes CASSPARDRVRNNSPLHF.

CDR3 DNA sequence: TGTGCCAGCAGTCTACAGGGTGGATATGGCTACACCTTC. Amino acids: CASSLQGGYGYTF. The chain links TRBV6-5 to TRBJ1-2; TRBD1 might be the D (6 bases). The CDR3 is 13 amino acids. Germline V gives CDR1 MNHEY, CDR2 SVGAGI. Trimming cost V 5 bases and J 5 bases, with 12 bases left between them.

This clone appeared a few times. V gene TRBV7-3 combines with J gene TRBJ1-5; a possible D gene is TRBD1 (6 bases). V lost 5 bases and J 7 bases, leaving 6 bases between the germline ends. The CDR3 spans 11 residues. CDR1 is SGHTA, CDR2 FQGTGA, per germline. CDR3 DNA: TGTGCCAGCAGCCAGGGGCAGCCCCAGCATTTT. Translated: CASSQGQPQHF.

This chain uses TRBV5-8 with TRBJ2-5; 7 nucleotides align to TRBD1. This CDR3 is built from 12 residues. Germline V gene lookup returns CDR1 SGHTS and CDR2 YDEGEE. V trimming: 5 bases; J trimming: 4 bases; junction bases outside the gene matches: 2. CDR3 sequence: CASSHRGETQYF. CDR3 DNA sequence: TGTGCCAGCAGTCACAGGGGAGAGACCCAGTACTTC.

The chain carries TRBV4-1 and TRBJ1-4; D is unresolved. Germline V gene sequence: CDR1 MGHRA, CDR2 YSYEKL. Deletions cut 4 bases from V and 7 bases from J, with 10 bases between. The CDR3 has 13 residues. The CDR3 reads CASSRGGIEKLFF. In nucleotides, the CDR3 is TGCGCCAGCAGCCGAGGAGGTATTGAAAAACTGTTTTTT.

The genes are TRBV28 and TRBJ2-7; D uncertain. Deletions cut 2 bases from V and 3 bases from J, with 8 bases between. The germline gives CDR1 MDHEN, CDR2 SYDVKM. The CDR3 is 13 amino acids. The CDR3 DNA reads TGTGCCAGCAGTTTAACTGCCTACTACGAGCAGTACTTC. Its protein is CASSLTAYYEQYF.

The gene calls are TRBV5-1 and TRBJ1-1; TRBD1 matches at 7 bases. Losses at the gene ends were 4 bases for V and 0 bases for J; bases not matched to a gene: 18. CDR3 size: 19 residues. The germline CDR1 and CDR2 sequences are SGHRS and YFSETQ. The CDR3 sequence is CASSETGMMSWGMNTEAFF. DNA for the CDR3: TGCGCCAGCAGCGAGACAGGGATGATGTCTTGGGGTATGAACACTGAAGCTTTCTTT.

The chain is built from TRBV15 and TRBJ2-7; tentatively, D is TRBD1 (6 bases). The CDR3 totals 16 residues. V gave up 0 bases and J gave up 3 bases, with 15 bases separating them. Germline V lookup: CDR1 LNHNV, CDR2 YYDKDF (reference sequence). This CDR3 reads CATSRDAGTYYYEQYF. CDR3 DNA: TGTGCCACCAGCAGAGATGCTGGGACATACTACTACGAGCAGTACTTC.